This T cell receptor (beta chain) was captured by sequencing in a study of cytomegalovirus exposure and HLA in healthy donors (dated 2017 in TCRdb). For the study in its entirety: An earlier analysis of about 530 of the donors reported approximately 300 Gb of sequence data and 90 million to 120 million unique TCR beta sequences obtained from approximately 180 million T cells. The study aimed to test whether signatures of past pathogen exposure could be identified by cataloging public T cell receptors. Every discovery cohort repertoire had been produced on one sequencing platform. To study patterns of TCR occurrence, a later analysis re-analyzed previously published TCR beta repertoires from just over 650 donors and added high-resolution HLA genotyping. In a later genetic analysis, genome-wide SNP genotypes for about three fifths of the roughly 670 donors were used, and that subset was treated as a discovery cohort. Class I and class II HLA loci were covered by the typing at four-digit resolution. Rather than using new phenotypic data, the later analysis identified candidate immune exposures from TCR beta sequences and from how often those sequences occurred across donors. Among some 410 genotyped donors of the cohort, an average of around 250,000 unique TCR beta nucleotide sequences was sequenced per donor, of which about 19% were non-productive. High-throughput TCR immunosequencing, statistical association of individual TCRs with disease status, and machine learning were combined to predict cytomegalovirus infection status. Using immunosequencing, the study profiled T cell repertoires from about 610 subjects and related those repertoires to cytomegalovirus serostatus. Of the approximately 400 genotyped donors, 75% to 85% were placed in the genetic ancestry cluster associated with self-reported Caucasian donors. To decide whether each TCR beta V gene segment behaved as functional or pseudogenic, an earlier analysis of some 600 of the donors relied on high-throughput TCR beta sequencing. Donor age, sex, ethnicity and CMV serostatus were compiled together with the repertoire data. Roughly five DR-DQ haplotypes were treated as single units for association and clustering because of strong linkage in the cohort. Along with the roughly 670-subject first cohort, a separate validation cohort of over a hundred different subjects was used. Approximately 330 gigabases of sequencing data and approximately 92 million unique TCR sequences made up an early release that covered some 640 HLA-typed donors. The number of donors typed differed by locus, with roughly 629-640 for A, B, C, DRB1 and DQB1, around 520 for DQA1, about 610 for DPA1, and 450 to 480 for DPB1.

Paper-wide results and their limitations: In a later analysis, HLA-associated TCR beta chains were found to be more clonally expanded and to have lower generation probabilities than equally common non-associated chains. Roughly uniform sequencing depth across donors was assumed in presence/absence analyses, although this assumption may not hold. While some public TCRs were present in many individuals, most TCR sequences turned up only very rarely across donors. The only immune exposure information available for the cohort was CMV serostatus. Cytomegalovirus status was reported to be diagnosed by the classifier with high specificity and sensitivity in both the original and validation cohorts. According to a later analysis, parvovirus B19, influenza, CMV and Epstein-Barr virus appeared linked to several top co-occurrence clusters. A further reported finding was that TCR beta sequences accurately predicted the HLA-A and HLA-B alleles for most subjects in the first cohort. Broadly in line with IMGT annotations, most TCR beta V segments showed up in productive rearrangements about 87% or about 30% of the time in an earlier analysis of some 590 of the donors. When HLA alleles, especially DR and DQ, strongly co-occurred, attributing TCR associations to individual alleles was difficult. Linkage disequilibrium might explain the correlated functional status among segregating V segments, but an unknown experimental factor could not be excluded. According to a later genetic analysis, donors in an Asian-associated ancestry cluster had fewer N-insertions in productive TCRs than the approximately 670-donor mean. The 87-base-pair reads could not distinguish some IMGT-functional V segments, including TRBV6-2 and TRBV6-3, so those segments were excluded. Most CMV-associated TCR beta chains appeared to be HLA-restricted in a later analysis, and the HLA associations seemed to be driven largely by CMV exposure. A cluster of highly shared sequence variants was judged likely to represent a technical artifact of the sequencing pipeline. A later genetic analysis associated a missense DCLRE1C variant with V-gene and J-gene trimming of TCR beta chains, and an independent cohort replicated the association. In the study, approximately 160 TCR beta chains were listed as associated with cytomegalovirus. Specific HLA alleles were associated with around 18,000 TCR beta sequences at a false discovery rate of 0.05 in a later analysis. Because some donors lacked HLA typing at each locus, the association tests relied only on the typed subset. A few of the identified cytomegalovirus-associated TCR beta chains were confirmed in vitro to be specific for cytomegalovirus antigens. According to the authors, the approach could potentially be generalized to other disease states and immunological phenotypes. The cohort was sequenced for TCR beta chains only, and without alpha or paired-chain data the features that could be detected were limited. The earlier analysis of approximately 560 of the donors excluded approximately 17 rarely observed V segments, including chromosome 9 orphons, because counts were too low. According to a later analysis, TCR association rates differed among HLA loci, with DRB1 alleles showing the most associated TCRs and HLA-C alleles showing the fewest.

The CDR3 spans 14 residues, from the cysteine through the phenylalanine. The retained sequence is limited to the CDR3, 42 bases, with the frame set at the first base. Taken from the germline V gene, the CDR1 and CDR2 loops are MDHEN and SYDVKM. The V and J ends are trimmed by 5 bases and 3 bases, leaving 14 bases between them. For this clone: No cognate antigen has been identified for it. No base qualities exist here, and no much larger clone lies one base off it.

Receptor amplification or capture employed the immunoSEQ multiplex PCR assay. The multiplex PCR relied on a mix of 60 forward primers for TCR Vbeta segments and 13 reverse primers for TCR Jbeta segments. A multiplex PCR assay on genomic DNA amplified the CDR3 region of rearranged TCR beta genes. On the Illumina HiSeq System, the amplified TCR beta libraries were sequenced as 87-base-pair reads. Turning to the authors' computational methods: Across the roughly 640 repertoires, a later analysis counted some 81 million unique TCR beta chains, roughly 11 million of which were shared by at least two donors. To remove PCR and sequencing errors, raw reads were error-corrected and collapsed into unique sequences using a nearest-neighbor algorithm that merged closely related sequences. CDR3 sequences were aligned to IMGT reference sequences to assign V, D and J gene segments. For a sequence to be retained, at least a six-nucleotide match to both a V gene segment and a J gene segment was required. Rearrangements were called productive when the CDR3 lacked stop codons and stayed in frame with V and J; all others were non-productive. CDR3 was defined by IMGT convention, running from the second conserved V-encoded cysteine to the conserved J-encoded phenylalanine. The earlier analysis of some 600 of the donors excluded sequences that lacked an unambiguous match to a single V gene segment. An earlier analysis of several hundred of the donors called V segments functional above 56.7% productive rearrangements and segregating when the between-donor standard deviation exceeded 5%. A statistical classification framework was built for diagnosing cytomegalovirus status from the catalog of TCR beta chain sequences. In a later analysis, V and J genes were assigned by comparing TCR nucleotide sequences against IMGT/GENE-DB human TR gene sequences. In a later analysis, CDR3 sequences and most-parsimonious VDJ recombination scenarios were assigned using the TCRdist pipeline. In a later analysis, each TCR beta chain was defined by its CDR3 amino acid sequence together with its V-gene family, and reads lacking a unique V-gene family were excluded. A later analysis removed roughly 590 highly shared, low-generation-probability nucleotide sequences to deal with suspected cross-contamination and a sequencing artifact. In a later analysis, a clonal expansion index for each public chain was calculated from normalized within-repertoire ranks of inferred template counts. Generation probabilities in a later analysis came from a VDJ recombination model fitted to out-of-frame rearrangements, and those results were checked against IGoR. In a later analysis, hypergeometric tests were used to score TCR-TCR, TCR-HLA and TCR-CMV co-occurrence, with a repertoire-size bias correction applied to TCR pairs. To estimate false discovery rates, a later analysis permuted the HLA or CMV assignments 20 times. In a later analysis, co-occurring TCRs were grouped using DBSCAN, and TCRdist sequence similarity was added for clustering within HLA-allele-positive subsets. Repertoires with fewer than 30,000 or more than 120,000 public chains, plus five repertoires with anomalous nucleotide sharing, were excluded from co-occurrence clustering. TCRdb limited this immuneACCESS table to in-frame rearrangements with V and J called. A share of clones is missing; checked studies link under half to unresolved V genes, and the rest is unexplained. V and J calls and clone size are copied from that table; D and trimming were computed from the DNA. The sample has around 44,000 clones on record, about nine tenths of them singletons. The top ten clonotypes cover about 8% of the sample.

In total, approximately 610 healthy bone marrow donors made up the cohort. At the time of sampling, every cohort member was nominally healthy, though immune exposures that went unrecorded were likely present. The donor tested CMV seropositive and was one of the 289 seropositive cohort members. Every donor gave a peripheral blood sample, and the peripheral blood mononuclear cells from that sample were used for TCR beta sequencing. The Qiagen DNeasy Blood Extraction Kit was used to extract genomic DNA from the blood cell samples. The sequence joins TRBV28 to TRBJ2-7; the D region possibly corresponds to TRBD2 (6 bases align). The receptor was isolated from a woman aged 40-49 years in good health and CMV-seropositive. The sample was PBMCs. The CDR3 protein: CASSVTGRNYEQYF. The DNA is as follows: TGTGCCAGCAGTGTTACCGGGAGAAACTACGAGCAGTACTTC.